A single TCR beta chain is shown here with its context. These data come from a study of blood T cell repertoires in COVID-19. Across the study: The origin of the acute and convalescent COVID-19 samples was the United States, Italy and Spain. PBMCs, B-cell-depleted T cells, or T cells were the source of the cDNA or gDNA that made up the material.

Authors' analysis steps: Quantification of nucleated cells was approximated via reference gene primer amplification. Produced via immunoSEQ multiplex PCR; TCRdb's table is partial and in-frame only. The V and J calls and the clone size are those of that table, but D and trimming were determined from the DNA. The sample lists approximately 100,000 clones, roughly 90% occurring once. Germline CDR1 is LGHDT and CDR2 is YNNKEL (reference sequence). CDR3 size: 15 residues. V lost 4 bases, J lost 2 bases, and 7 bases stayed unmatched. This TCR came from a man aged 55 to 70 with acute or convalescent COVID-19. Sequenced input: peripheral blood. V is TRBV3-1 (or the pseudogene TRBV3-2) and J is TRBJ2-5; 7 nucleotides line up with TRBD2. Here the CDR3 DNA reads TGTGCCAGCAGCCCGTGGGCTAGCGGTCAAGAGACCCAGTACTTC. Amino acids: CASSPWASGQETQYF.